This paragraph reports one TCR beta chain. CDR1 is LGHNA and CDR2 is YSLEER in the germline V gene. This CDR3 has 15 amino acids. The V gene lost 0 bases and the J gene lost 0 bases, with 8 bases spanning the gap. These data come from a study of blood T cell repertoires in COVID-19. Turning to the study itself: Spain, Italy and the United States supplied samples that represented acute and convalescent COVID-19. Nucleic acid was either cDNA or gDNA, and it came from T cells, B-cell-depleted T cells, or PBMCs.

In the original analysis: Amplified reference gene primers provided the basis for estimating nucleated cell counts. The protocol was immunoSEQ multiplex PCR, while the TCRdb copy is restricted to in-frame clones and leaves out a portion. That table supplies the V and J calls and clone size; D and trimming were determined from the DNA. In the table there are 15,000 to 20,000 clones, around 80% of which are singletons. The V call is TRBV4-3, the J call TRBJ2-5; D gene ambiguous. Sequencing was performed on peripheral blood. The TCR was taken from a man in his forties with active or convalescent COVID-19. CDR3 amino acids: CASSQERWDQETQYF. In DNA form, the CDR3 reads TGCGCCAGCAGCCAAGAGCGGTGGGACCAAGAGACCCAGTACTTC.